The clone carrying this T cell receptor (beta chain) was counted between two and nine times. Trimming pared 0 bases from V and 0 bases from J, leaving 6 bases between. CDR3 length: 14 residues. CDR1 and CDR2 from the germline V gene are SGHRS and YFSETQ. TCRdb fed the RACE reads into MiXCR, producing one record per CDR3 protein. The top ten clones hold 6% to 8% of a sample with roughly 180,000 distinct CDR3 sequences, about a fifth of them seen once. The source of the sample is a study of human T cells and chemical hapten exposure. Time point specified: patch test 1, 2 weeks after DPC sensitization. Described treatment: therapeutic diphenylcyclopropenone sensitization with weekly scalp DPC.

The rearrangement uses TRBV5-1 and TRBJ1-1; D call uncertain. Sequenced here: whole blood, sampled in connection with sensitization to the hapten diphenylcyclopropenone (DPC). The sequence was obtained from a woman aged 45-59 years with alopecia areata. Some clones in this sample may be carry-over from other donors' samples. The CDR3 DNA follows: TGCGCCAGCAGCTTGGACGTCTTGAACACTGAAGCTTTCTTT. This translates into CASSLDVLNTEAFF.